Each of the 12 T cell receptor beta chains below was sequenced from the same sample in a study of vaccination and CD4 T cells after COVID-19. The antigens of these receptors remain unknown. Cultured CD4+ T-cell DNA underwent Oncomine TCR Beta short-read sequencing. TCRdb reprocessed the PCR reads via MiXCR and lists one record per CDR3 protein. The sample includes about 6,800 distinct CDR3 sequences, around 67% of them seen just once. Regarding treatment: roughly 11-day PBMC culture with coronavirus spike peptide pools or control peptides (ViraFEST assay). Specimen: CD4+ T cells from blood, cultured in vitro. The source is a human donor who had recovered from COVID-19.

The J gene is TRBJ1-2, the V gene TRBV20-1; D ambiguous. The CDR3 runs to 13 residues. Trimming pared 6 bases from V and 4 bases from J, leaving 15 bases between. Germline values: CDR1 DFQATT, CDR2 SNEGSKA (reference sequence). The DNA for the CDR3 is TGCAGTGCGGAAAGGACGGGCAGCTATGGCTACACCTTC. Amino acids: CSAERTGSYGYTF.

The rearrangement links TRBV19 to TRBJ2-2, with D perhaps matching TRBD1 or TRBD2 (5 bases each). Trimming shortened V by 2 bases and J by 5 bases, and 21 bases separated the two germline ends. Germline V gene data show CDR1 as LNHDA and CDR2 as SQIVND (reference sequence). There are 18 residues in the CDR3. The CDR3 region is CASSIRGSGARWTGELFF. In DNA form, the CDR3 reads TGTGCCAGTAGTATAAGGGGATCCGGGGCGAGGTGGACCGGGGAGCTGTTTTTT.

The chain uses TRBV6-5 and TRBJ1-1; 7 bases align to TRBD1. The CDR3 runs 19 residues. Germline V gives CDR1 MNHEY, CDR2 SVGAGI. Losses at the gene ends were 0 bases for V and 3 bases for J; bases not matched to a gene: 16. The CDR3 sequence is CASSYSKYRGPRKDTEAFF. CDR3 in DNA: TGTGCCAGCAGTTACTCGAAATACAGGGGACCCCGGAAGGACACTGAAGCTTTCTTT.

The V call is TRBV10-1, the J call TRBJ1-1; 10 bases are a match to TRBD1. This CDR3 is built from 16 residues. CDR1 is WNHNN, CDR2 SYGVQD, per germline (reference sequence). V gave up 2 bases and J gave up 1 base; unmatched junction bases: 4. CDR3 nucleotide sequence: TGCGCCAGCAGTGAGGGACAGGGGGTCCGGAACACTGAAGCTTTCTTT. Translated, it gives CASSEGQGVRNTEAFF.

This clonotype was counted between two and nine times. The chain carries TRBV19 and TRBJ2-7, with 8 positions matching TRBD1. CDR1 and CDR2 from the germline V gene are LNHDA and SQIVND (reference sequence). V lost 3 bases and J lost 2; bases outside the gene matches: 15. This CDR3 spans 18 amino acids. For the CDR3, the DNA is TGTGCCAGTAGTATGACCACCGGGACAGGCCTACCGCCCTACGAGCAGTACTTC. Amino acids: CASSMTTGTGLPPYEQYF.

The V call is TRBV9, the J call TRBJ1-1; 10 bases fit TRBD1. Germline-derived CDR1 and CDR2 are SGDLS and YYNGEE. V gave up 3 bases and J gave up 1 base; unmatched junction bases: 9. The CDR3 extends over 17 amino acids. The CDR3 sequence is CASSEPGTGARNTEAFF. The CDR3 DNA follows: TGTGCCAGCAGCGAGCCCGGGACAGGGGCCCGGAACACTGAAGCTTTCTTT. Full variable domain (outside the CDR3, taken from reference TRBV9 and TRBJ1-1): DSGVTQTPKHLITATGQRVTLRCSPRSGDLSVYWYQQSLDQGLQFLIQYYNGEERAKGNILERFSAQQFPDLHSELNLSSLELGDSALYFCASSEPGTGARNTEAFFGQGTRLTVV.

CDR3 residues: CASTPRGRGRADTQYF. CDR3 in DNA: TGTGCCAGCACCCCCCGAGGCAGGGGGCGCGCAGATACGCAGTATTTT. The rearrangement links TRBV7-9 to TRBJ2-3, with 8 bases matching TRBD1. V lost 7 bases and J lost 4; bases outside the gene matches: 13. The CDR3 loop spans 16 amino acids. Germline-derived CDR1 and CDR2 are SEHNR and FQNEAQ (reference sequence).

This clonotype is judged medium-sized (0.01 to 0.1%). The chain employs TRBV6-2 or TRBV6-3 and TRBJ1-1; 12 bases agree with TRBD1. Unmatched junction bases numbered 6, after V lost 6 bases and J lost 1 base. CDR1 is MNHEY, CDR2 SVGEGT, per germline. The CDR3 runs to 16 residues. The CDR3, as DNA: TGTGCCAGCAGATCGGGGACAGGGGGCCCGAACACTGAAGCTTTCTTT. This translates into CASRSGTGGPNTEAFF.

Concerning this clonotype itself: One junction end does not reproduce the germline sequence, and a read error may be involved. The genes are TRBV14 and TRBJ1-6, with D uncertain. Germline loops: CDR1 SGHDN, CDR2 FVKESK. The CDR3 is 16 residues long. In DNA form, the CDR3 reads TGTGCCAGCAGCCAAGGTTTGGCGGCGAGAAATTCACTCCTCCACTTT. This sequence encodes CASSQGLAARNSLLHF.

There are a few counts of this clonotype. The chain joins TRBV28 to TRBJ2-4; possibly TRBD2 for D (6 bases). This CDR3 is built from 11 residues. The V gene's germline CDR1 is MDHEN and CDR2 SYDVKM. Trimming removed 3 bases from V and 16 bases from J, with 13 bases in between. CDR3 bases: TGTGCCAGCAGTTTGACTAGTAAATCTTACTTC. Protein product: CASSLTSKSYF.

The chain is built from TRBV20-1 and TRBJ1-2; TRBD1 matches 9 bases. CDR3 length: 13 amino acids. The germline gives CDR1 DFQATT, CDR2 SNEGSKA (reference sequence). V dropped 6 bases and J dropped 7; count of bases not matched to a gene: 9. The CDR3 DNA reads as TGCAGTGCCCCGGGACAGGGCTTTCGTGGCTACACCTTC. It specifies CSAPGQGFRGYTF.

This clonotype was seen a handful of times. This chain uses TRBV7-9 with TRBJ1-5; 7 bases agree with TRBD1. This CDR3 is 15 amino acids long. V lost 5 bases and J lost 2; bases outside the gene matches: 6. CDR1 and CDR2 from the germline V gene are SEHNR and FQNEAQ (reference sequence). CDR3 protein: CASSRTDRGNQPQHF. In DNA, the CDR3 is TGTGCCAGCAGCCGGACAGACAGGGGCAATCAGCCCCAGCATTTT.